The 22 T cell receptor beta chains below come from one sample, sequenced in a study of T cell repertoires in cytomegalovirus infection. TCRdb reprocessed the reads via MiXCR and lists one record per CDR3 protein. The table has hundreds of thousands of distinct CDR3 sequences, 17% seen once; the top ten hold 9.5% to 15%. The sequenced material came from PBMCs. The receptors derive from a human donor in good health (CMV status not recorded). Some clones in this sample may be carry-over from other donors' samples.

The J gene is TRBJ2-3, the V gene TRBV7-4; 9 bases agree with TRBD1. The germline V gene encodes CDR1 SGHVT and CDR2 SQSDAQ. CDR3 length: 18 residues. With V trimmed by 7 bases and J by 3 bases, 17 bases remained unmatched. The CDR3 nucleotides read TGTGCCAGCAACGGGGGAAGACAGGGGGTGAGGAGGACAGATACGCAGTATTTT. Its translation is CASNGGRQGVRRTDTQYF.

The chain employs TRBV4-3 and TRBJ1-6; 7 nucleotides align to TRBD1. The CDR3 runs 15 residues. Trimming removed 0 bases from V and 8 bases from J; junction bases left unmatched: 4. Germline CDR1 is LGHNA and CDR2 is YSLEER. The CDR3 protein is CASSQDQGVDSPLHF. The CDR3 DNA sequence: TGCGCCAGCAGCCAAGATCAGGGGGTGGATTCACCCCTCCACTTT.

This clonotype was seen ten or more times. The CDR3 nucleotides read TGTGCCAGTAGGGGCACGGGGACAGACTCCTACAATGAGCAGTTCTTC. Its protein is CASRGTGTDSYNEQFF. The rearrangement joins TRBV19 to TRBJ2-1, with 7 bases matching TRBD1. This CDR3 is built from 16 residues. V dropped 6 bases and J dropped 0; count of bases not matched to a gene: 8. The germline V gene has CDR1 LNHDA and CDR2 SQIVND (reference sequence).

The chain carries TRBV6-5 and TRBJ2-1, with 7 bases lining up with TRBD1. Germline CDR1 is MNHEY and CDR2 is SVGAGI. This CDR3 is built from 15 residues. The trim removed 2 bases at V and 7 bases at J, leaving 8 bases unmatched. DNA for the CDR3: TGTGCCAGCAGTTACGGGAAGGGGGCGGCAAATGAGCAGTTCTTC. Protein sequence: CASSYGKGAANEQFF.

A few counts support this clonotype. The genes are TRBV28 and TRBJ2-3; D is perhaps TRBD1 or TRBD2 (5 bases each). In germline, CDR1 is MDHEN, CDR2 SYDVKM. The CDR3 runs to 16 residues. V shed 5 bases and J shed 0 bases, with 15 bases lying between them. The chain's CDR3 is CASSKGTATSTDTQYF. The CDR3 DNA is TGTGCCAGCAGTAAAGGGACGGCCACTAGCACAGATACGCAGTATTTT.

This clonotype was picked up a small number of times. The chain has TRBV20-1 and TRBJ1-4; D unresolved. The V gene's germline CDR1 is DFQATT and CDR2 SNEGSKA (reference sequence). The CDR3 spans 17 residues. V shed 0 bases and J shed 0 bases, with 14 bases lying between them. The CDR3 region is CSARDQPPLATNEKLFF. The CDR3 DNA reads as TGCAGTGCTAGAGATCAACCACCCCTTGCAACTAATGAAAAACTGTTTTTT.

This clonotype was seen ten or more times. The chain recombines TRBV7-2 with TRBJ1-6; D remains ambiguous. This CDR3 region has 13 residues. Germline assignment: CDR1 SGHTA and CDR2 FQGNSA. Deletions cut 5 bases from V and 8 bases from J, with 10 bases between. The DNA of the CDR3 is TGTGCCAGCAGCGGGCAGCCAGATTCACCCCTCCACTTT. It encodes CASSGQPDSPLHF.

In this sample, this clonotype turned up a few times. The V gene is TRBV14, the J gene TRBJ1-1; tentatively, D is TRBD1 (6 bases). The CDR3 length is 13 residues. With 2 bases removed from V and 5 bases from J, the gap between germline ends came to 9 bases. Germline V gene data show CDR1 as SGHDN and CDR2 as FVKESK. Here the CDR3 DNA reads TGTGCCAGCAGCCAAAATCAGGGGACTGAAGCTTTCTTT. This translates into CASSQNQGTEAFF.

The CDR3 DNA is TGCAGTGCTAGAGTTGGGCAGGGGGCTGATCAGCCCCAGCATTTT. As protein: CSARVGQGADQPQHF. V is TRBV20-1 and J is TRBJ1-5; 8 nucleotides line up with TRBD1. The CDR3 is 15 amino acids. V was clipped by 1 base and J by 5 bases; unmatched bases: 7. CDR1 DFQATT and CDR2 SNEGSKA come from the germline V gene (reference sequence).

This clonotype was recorded many times. V is TRBV20-1 and J is TRBJ2-3; D is tentatively TRBD1 or TRBD2 (6 bases each). CDR1 is DFQATT, CDR2 SNEGSKA, per germline (reference sequence). V was shortened by 0 bases and J by 9 bases, with 7 bases between the two germline ends. This CDR3 is built from 11 residues. In nucleotides, the CDR3 is TGCAGTGCTAGAGAAGGGGGGACGCAGTATTTT. Translated, it gives CSAREGGTQYF.

This clonotype was seen a few times. The V gene is TRBV5-1, the J gene TRBJ1-1, with 8 nucleotides matching TRBD1. The CDR3 is made up of 15 amino acids. The germline V gene encodes CDR1 SGHRS and CDR2 YFSETQ. J gave up 0 bases and V 6 bases, and 7 bases lay outside the gene matches. CDR3 sequence (DNA): TGCGCCAGCACCGGGACAGGAACAATGAACACTGAAGCTTTCTTT. Translated: CASTGTGTMNTEAFF.

The chain uses TRBV5-8 and TRBJ1-5; 7 bases map to TRBD1. Germline assignment: CDR1 SGHTS and CDR2 YDEGEE. The CDR3 is made up of 14 amino acids. The V segment lost 4 bases and the J segment 11 bases; nucleotides outside the gene matches: 12. CDR3 sequence: CASSRGTDREAQHF. CDR3 nucleotides: TGTGCCAGCAGCCGTGGGACAGACAGAGAGGCCCAGCATTTT.

This clonotype appeared many times. J is TRBJ2-4 and V is TRBV7-2; D uncertain. The CDR3 is 14 amino acids. V was pared by 3 bases and J by 0 bases, with 6 bases between. The germline CDR1 and CDR2 sequences are SGHTA and FQGNSA. The CDR3 loop reads CASSLARAKNIQYF. The CDR3 nucleotides are TGTGCCAGCAGCTTGGCAAGAGCCAAAAACATTCAGTACTTC.

The V call is TRBV6-2 or TRBV6-3, the J call TRBJ2-3; D is perhaps TRBD2 (7 bases). This CDR3 is 14 amino acids long. Germline CDR1 reads MNHEY; CDR2 reads SVGEGT. Deletions cut 2 bases from V and 4 bases from J, with 10 bases between. Here the CDR3 reads CASSYGGASDTQYF. CDR3 coding DNA: TGTGCCAGCAGTTACGGGGGGGCCTCAGATACGCAGTATTTT.

This clonotype appeared a few times. DNA for the CDR3: TGTGCCAGCAGCTTAGATCTTCTAGCGGGGGTTTCGGAGACCCAGTACTTC. This codes for CASSLDLLAGVSETQYF. The chain has TRBV11-3 and TRBJ2-5, with 10 bases lining up with TRBD2. With V trimmed by 0 bases and J by 5 bases, 9 bases remained unmatched. The CDR3 runs 17 residues. Germline-derived CDR1 and CDR2 are SGHNT and YENEEA.

The chain recombines TRBV20-1 with TRBJ1-3; D possibly corresponds to TRBD1 (6 bases). Trimming cost V 6 bases and J 2 bases, with 14 bases left between them. Germline CDR1 is DFQATT and CDR2 is SNEGSKA (reference sequence). CDR3 length: 14 residues. The CDR3 DNA reads as TGCAGTGCCGGCTCCAGGGGAACTGGAAACACCATATATTTT. The encoded protein is CSAGSRGTGNTIYF.

The chain links TRBV10-3 to TRBJ2-1; 7 nucleotides match TRBD2. Germline lookup yields CDR1 ENHRY and CDR2 SYGVKD. CDR3 size: 17 residues. Losses at the gene ends were 0 bases for V and 0 bases for J; bases not matched to a gene: 5. The CDR3 nucleotides are TGTGCCATCAGTGAGTCTTTCGGGGGGAGCTCCTACAATGAGCAGTTCTTC. It encodes CAISESFGGSSYNEQFF.

The chain recombines TRBV15 with TRBJ1-4; D is unresolved. Trimming took 4 bases from V and 7 from J, leaving 10 bases between them. Germline lookup yields CDR1 LNHNV and CDR2 YYDKDF (reference sequence). The CDR3 has 13 amino acids. CDR3 protein: CATSTGRVEKLFF. The CDR3 DNA reads TGTGCCACCAGCACAGGACGAGTTGAAAAACTGTTTTTT.

This clonotype was observed many times. This rearrangement joins TRBV7-6 to TRBJ1-6; maybe TRBD1 (6 bases). Germline lookup yields CDR1 SGHVS and CDR2 FNYEAQ. The CDR3 spans 16 residues. The germline V and J ends were trimmed by 4 bases and 7 bases, with 17 bases remaining between them. CDR3 DNA sequence: TGTGCCAGCAGCTCCCCGAGAGGGGGAGGGAATTCACCCCTCCACTTT. Its translation is CASSSPRGGGNSPLHF. The variable domain in full, with the rest retrieved from reference TRBV7-6 and TRBJ1-6, is GAGVSQSPRYKVTKRGQDVALRCDPISGHVSLYWYRQALGQGPEFLTYFNYEAQQDKSGLPNDRFSAERPEGSISTLTIQRTEQRDSAMYRCASSSPRGGGNSPLHFGNGTRLTVT.

This chain uses TRBV6-2 or TRBV6-3 with TRBJ1-1; a weak D match, TRBD1 (6 bases). Germline V CDR1 and CDR2: MNHEY, SVGEGT. The CDR3 totals 14 residues. Trimming cost V 3 bases and J 5 bases, with 13 bases left between them. The CDR3 loop is CASSYQGRGTEAFF. CDR3 sequence (DNA): TGTGCCAGCAGTTATCAGGGGCGAGGGACTGAAGCTTTCTTT.

This clonotype was observed many times. The chain is built from TRBV6-2 or TRBV6-3 and TRBJ2-1; either TRBD1 or TRBD2 may supply D (5 bases each). CDR3 length: 16 amino acids. V lost 2 bases, J lost 5 bases, and 16 bases lay in between. The germline CDR1 and CDR2 sequences are MNHEY and SVGEGT. This chain's CDR3 is CASSYPPGIGDNEQFF. CDR3 DNA sequence: TGTGCCAGCAGTTACCCCCCCGGGATAGGGGACAATGAGCAGTTCTTC.

This clonotype occurred a few times. As DNA, the CDR3 is TGTGCCAGCAGCTTAGGAAAGGACCCGGAGTGGGAGACCCAGTACTTC. Amino acid sequence: CASSLGKDPEWETQYF. V gene TRBV7-6 combines with J gene TRBJ2-5; unclear D gene. The V end lost 1 base, the J end lost 5 bases, and 17 bases lay between the germline ends. CDR1 is SGHVS, CDR2 FNYEAQ, per germline. The CDR3 loop spans 16 amino acids.